Listed here are 27 T cell receptor beta chains from one sample, sequenced in a study of early T cells in non-severe SARS-CoV-2 infection. One entry per CDR3 protein results from TCRdb running MiXCR on the 5' RACE reads. The repertoire holds about 77,000 distinct CDR3 sequences, with approximately 5% as singletons. Sequenced here: whole blood, sampled at baseline. These receptors were obtained from an adult who was a healthcare worker with PCR-confirmed SARS-CoV-2 infection or an uninfected control (not recorded which).

This clonotype was found many times. The chain links TRBV25-1 to TRBJ2-3; possibly TRBD1 or TRBD2 for D (5 bases each). V was trimmed by 3 bases and J by 1 base, leaving 5 bases between them. Germline assignment: CDR1 MGHDK and CDR2 SYGVNS. CDR3 length equals 13 residues. CDR3 protein: CASSEGGTDTQYF. The CDR3 nucleotides are TGTGCCAGCAGTGAGGGGGGCACAGATACGCAGTATTTT. Full variable domain (outside the CDR3, taken from reference TRBV25-1 and TRBJ2-3): EADIYQTPRYLVIGTGKKITLECSQTMGHDKMYWYQQDPGMELHLIHYSYGVNSTEKGDLSSESTVSRIRTEHFPLTLESARPSHTSQYLCASSEGGTDTQYFGPGTRLTVL.

Many counts were recorded for this clonotype. This rearrangement joins TRBV12-3 or TRBV12-4 to TRBJ2-1, with TRBD2 identical over 11 bases. With 5 bases clipped from V and 3 bases from J, the junction kept 3 bases outside the gene matches. CDR3 size: 15 residues. CDR3 region: CASSELAGVYNEQFF. CDR3 nucleotide sequence: TGTGCCAGCAGTGAACTAGCGGGAGTCTACAATGAGCAGTTCTTC.

This clonotype appeared many times. V is TRBV5-6 and J is TRBJ1-1; the match to TRBD1 covers 7 bases. The CDR3 sequence is 13 residues long. With 5 bases clipped from V and 6 bases from J, the junction kept 7 bases outside the gene matches. The germline V gene encodes CDR1 SGHDT and CDR2 YYEEEE. CDR3 in DNA: TGTGCCAGCAGTTGGACAGGCCGATCTGAAGCTTTCTTT. Protein sequence: CASSWTGRSEAFF.

There are a few counts of this clonotype. This chain connects TRBV5-4 to TRBJ2-1; D is ambiguous. V dropped 0 bases and J dropped 8 bases, with 6 bases sitting between them. The CDR3 extends over 12 amino acids. Germline lookup yields CDR1 SGHNT and CDR2 YYREEE (reference sequence). DNA of the CDR3: TGTGCCAGCAGCTTGGAGGCGGATGAGCAGTTCTTC. This encodes CASSLEADEQFF.

Ten or more counts support this clonotype. The chain uses TRBV7-6 and TRBJ2-1; 11 bases align to TRBD2. With 0 bases clipped from V and 5 bases from J, the junction kept 6 bases outside the gene matches. Germline loops: CDR1 SGHVS, CDR2 FNYEAQ. CDR3 length: 17 residues. The CDR3 DNA reads as TGTGCCAGCAGCTTAGCGCCTCTTAGCGGGAGGGACAATGAGCAGTTCTTC. Residues: CASSLAPLSGRDNEQFF.

This rearrangement joins TRBV20-1 to TRBJ1-1; D is possibly TRBD1 (5 bases). This CDR3 has 16 residues. CDR1 and CDR2 from the germline V gene are DFQATT and SNEGSKA (reference sequence). V lost 0 bases, J lost 6 bases, and 20 bases lay in between. In DNA form, the CDR3 reads TGCAGTGCTAGAGATCGAGGAGGCTTGTTGGGGCCTGAAGCTTTCTTT. It encodes CSARDRGGLLGPEAFF.

This chain joins TRBV6-2 or TRBV6-3 and TRBJ1-1; TRBD1 is a possible D gene (5 bases). Germline CDR1 reads MNHEY; CDR2 reads SVGEGT. V was pared by 0 bases and J by 9 bases, with 8 bases between. The CDR3 extends over 12 amino acids. The CDR3 loop reads CASSYSGGQAFF. In DNA form, the CDR3 reads TGTGCCAGCAGTTACTCCGGGGGACAAGCTTTCTTT.

This clonotype has only a few counts. This sequence joins TRBV5-4 and TRBJ2-2, with D possibly being TRBD2 (6 bases). The length of the CDR3 is 17 residues. Germline V gene sequence: CDR1 SGHNT, CDR2 YYREEE (reference sequence). Trimming removed 3 bases from V and 1 base from J, with 16 bases in between. CDR3 DNA: TGTGCCAGCAGCTCCTCCGTCGCAGCGGGGAACACCGGGGAGCTGTTTTTT. Its protein is CASSSSVAAGNTGELFF.

This clonotype was observed at least ten times. V and J are TRBV27 and TRBJ1-4; D not resolved. Trimming removed 2 bases from V and 2 bases from J, with 15 bases in between. This CDR3 has 17 amino acids. From germline, CDR1 is MNHEY and CDR2 SMNVEV (reference sequence). The CDR3, as DNA: TGTGCCAGCAGTTTAATCCCACCTGTCGGGACTAATGAAAAACTGTTTTTT. Translating gives CASSLIPPVGTNEKLFF.

The chain is built from TRBV6-1 and TRBJ2-6; D is ambiguous. Trimming removed 6 bases at V and 1 base at J, with 10 bases between. In germline, CDR1 is MNHNS, CDR2 SASEGT. The CDR3 is 15 residues long. The CDR3 loop is CASSLEISGANVLTF. In DNA, the CDR3 is TGTGCCAGCAGCCTGGAGATTTCTGGGGCCAACGTCCTGACTTTC.

There are many counts of this clonotype. The chain carries TRBV6-5 and TRBJ1-1; no definite D call. V was pared by 7 bases and J by 3 bases, with 18 bases between. CDR3 size: 15 residues. Germline CDR1 and CDR2: MNHEY and SVGAGI. The CDR3: CASTLSATGDTEAFF. The CDR3 DNA sequence: TGTGCCAGCACCCTATCGGCGACTGGCGACACTGAAGCTTTCTTT.

This clonotype was seen more than once but under ten times. The chain recombines TRBV6-2 or TRBV6-3 with TRBJ1-2; 7 bases map to TRBD1. CDR3 size: 19 residues. The J segment lost 4 bases and the V segment lost 0 bases, leaving 17 bases of the junction unmatched. Germline CDR1 MNHEY, CDR2 SVGEGT. CDR3 region: CASSYSTKHPDRRSYGYTF. The CDR3 DNA reads as TGTGCCAGCAGTTACTCGACCAAGCATCCGGACAGGCGCAGCTATGGCTACACCTTC.

This sequence joins TRBV5-6 and TRBJ2-7; D gene ambiguous. This CDR3 is built from 14 residues. Germline CDR1 is SGHDT and CDR2 is YYEEEE. The V end lost 0 bases, the J end lost 3 bases, and 10 bases lay between the germline ends. The CDR3 bases are TGTGCCAGCAGCTTGGGGCCGAGAGGCTACGAGCAGTACTTC. Its translation: CASSLGPRGYEQYF.

The rearrangement joins TRBV12-3 or TRBV12-4 to TRBJ2-7; possible D gene TRBD1, 5 bases. The CDR3 sequence is 16 residues long. V lost 5 bases and J 0 bases, leaving 17 bases between the germline ends. DNA of the CDR3: TGTGCCAGCAGTGGGGCGAATCTCAAGAGCTCCTACGAGCAGTACTTC. It yields the protein CASSGANLKSSYEQYF.

This clonotype was seen many times. The V call is TRBV21-1, the J call TRBJ1-1. TRBV21-1 counts as a pseudogene. This CDR3 has 16 residues. The CDR3 region is CASSPRGRRMNTEAFF. As DNA, the CDR3 is TGTGCCAGCAGCCCCCGAGGGAGACGGATGAACACTGAAGCTTTCTTT.

This clonotype came up many times. The gene calls are TRBV11-3 and TRBJ2-3; 8 nucleotides line up with TRBD2. The length of the CDR3 is 15 residues. The V gene's germline CDR1 is SGHNT and CDR2 YENEEA. V shed 1 base and J 5 bases; nucleotides not matched to a gene: 5. The CDR3 sequence: CASSLGQAGEDTQYF. CDR3 DNA sequence: TGTGCCAGCAGCTTAGGCCAAGCGGGAGAAGATACGCAGTATTTT.

On this clonotype: Being one base from a much bigger clone, this may be a read error. The genes are TRBV7-9 and TRBJ1-1; D ambiguous. Germline CDR1 SEHNR, CDR2 FQNEAQ (reference sequence). This CDR3 comprises 13 residues. In nucleotides, the CDR3 is TGTGTCAGCAGCTTAAACAAGAACACTGAAGCTTTCTTT. Its translation is CVSSLNKNTEAFF.

The CDR3 coding sequence is TGCAGTGCGCCTCCGGGGGTTTTGGAGCCAGATACGCAGTATTTT. It specifies CSAPPGVLEPDTQYF. The chain combines TRBV20-1 with TRBJ2-3; TRBD2 is a possible D gene (6 bases). CDR1 and CDR2 from the germline V gene are DFQATT and SNEGSKA (reference sequence). The CDR3 is 15 amino acids. V dropped 6 bases and J dropped 4 bases, with 20 bases sitting between them.

This clonotype occurred many times. The rearrangement joins TRBV20-1 to TRBJ2-1, with a possible D match to TRBD2 (5 bases). The V and J ends lost 6 bases and 0 bases respectively, with 15 bases between them. Germline V gene data show CDR1 as DFQATT and CDR2 as SNEGSKA (reference sequence). This CDR3 is 15 amino acids long. This CDR3 is CSALSSGYSYNEQFF. CDR3 sequence (DNA): TGCAGTGCACTATCGAGCGGCTACTCCTACAATGAGCAGTTCTTC.

V usage is TRBV5-1 and J usage is TRBJ2-7; TRBD1 or TRBD2 may be the D gene (6 bases each). The germline V and J ends were trimmed by 9 bases and 5 bases, with 24 bases remaining between them. In germline, CDR1 is SGHRS, CDR2 YFSETQ. The CDR3 spans 15 residues. Written as DNA, the CDR3 is TGCGCCATCTCCCCCGGGGAGACGAGGGGGGACGAGCAGTACTTC. It specifies CAISPGETRGDEQYF. Full variable domain (missing parts from reference TRBV5-1 and TRBJ2-7): KAGVTQTPRYLIKTRGQQVTLSCSPISGHRSVSWYQQTPGQGLQFLFEYFSETQRNKGNFPGRFSGRQFSNSRSEMNVSTLELGDSALYLCAISPGETRGDEQYFGPGTRLTVT.

This clonotype showed up just a few times. The chain has TRBV6-6 and TRBJ2-3; 14 bases map to TRBD2. Trimming at V came to 6 bases and at J to 7 bases, leaving 9 bases not matched to a gene. Germline lookup yields CDR1 MNHNY and CDR2 SVGAGI (reference sequence). CDR3 length: 16 residues. The CDR3 is CASSHGTSGSPYTQYF. CDR3 DNA: TGTGCCAGCAGCCACGGGACTAGCGGGAGCCCGTATACGCAGTATTTT.

This clonotype was counted at least ten times. The rearrangement joins TRBV7-8 to TRBJ2-7; 9 bases line up with TRBD2. Germline V CDR1 and CDR2: SGHVS, FQNEAQ. CDR3 length: 15 residues. The J segment lost 0 bases and the V segment lost 5 bases, leaving 5 bases of the junction unmatched. The CDR3 protein is CASSPSGRSSYEQYF. CDR3 bases: TGTGCCAGCAGCCCCAGCGGGAGGAGCTCCTACGAGCAGTACTTC. The entire variable domain, with the rest obtained from reference TRBV7-8 and TRBJ2-7, is as follows: GAGVSQSPRYKVAKRGQDVALRCDPISGHVSLFWYQQALGQGPEFLTYFQNEAQLDKSGLPSDRFFAERPEGSVSTLKIQRTQQEDSAVYLCASSPSGRSSYEQYFGPGTRLTVT.

This clonotype occurred many times. The chain employs TRBV5-4 and TRBJ2-5; 7 nucleotides line up with TRBD1. Germline lookup yields CDR1 SGHNT and CDR2 YYREEE (reference sequence). This CDR3 is built from 15 residues. V lost 3 bases to trimming and J lost 5 bases; unmatched junction nucleotides: 10. CDR3 residues: CASSSQGLAGETQYF. CDR3 in DNA: TGTGCCAGCAGCTCACAGGGGTTGGCTGGCGAGACCCAGTACTTC.

The V and J genes are TRBV3-1 and TRBJ2-7, with D uncertain. V lost 1 base and J lost 9, with 13 bases in between. Germline values: CDR1 LGHDT, CDR2 YNNKEL (reference sequence). The CDR3 is 13 residues long. CDR3: CASSQGAGNGQYF. Written as DNA, the CDR3 is TGTGCCAGCAGCCAAGGGGCCGGCAACGGGCAGTACTTC.

This clonotype was counted at least ten times. The chain uses TRBV12-3 or TRBV12-4 and TRBJ1-5; D possibly corresponds to TRBD1 (5 bases). Deletions cut 10 bases from V and 0 bases from J, with 10 bases between. The CDR3 totals 13 residues. The DNA for the CDR3 is TGTGCCACCCGAGGGGATAGCAATCAGCCCCAGCATTTT. Its protein is CATRGDSNQPQHF.

This clonotype was recorded at least ten times. This chain uses TRBV29-1 with TRBJ2-1, with D tentatively TRBD1 (6 bases). CDR1 is SQVTM and CDR2 is ANQGSEA in the germline V gene. The CDR3 has 13 residues. V lost 6 bases and J lost 4, with 13 bases in between. The DNA of the CDR3 is TGCAGCGTCGCCACGGACAGTTACAATGAGCAGTTCTTC. Translating gives CSVATDSYNEQFF.

This rearrangement joins TRBV18 to TRBJ2-7, with no clear D. CDR1 and CDR2 (germline): KGHSH, LQKENI. There are 13 residues in the CDR3. V lost 1 base to trimming and J lost 5 bases, with 9 bases between them. CDR3 coding DNA: TGTGCCAGCTCACCACAGGTCCGGGACGAGCAGTACTTC. Encoded protein: CASSPQVRDEQYF.